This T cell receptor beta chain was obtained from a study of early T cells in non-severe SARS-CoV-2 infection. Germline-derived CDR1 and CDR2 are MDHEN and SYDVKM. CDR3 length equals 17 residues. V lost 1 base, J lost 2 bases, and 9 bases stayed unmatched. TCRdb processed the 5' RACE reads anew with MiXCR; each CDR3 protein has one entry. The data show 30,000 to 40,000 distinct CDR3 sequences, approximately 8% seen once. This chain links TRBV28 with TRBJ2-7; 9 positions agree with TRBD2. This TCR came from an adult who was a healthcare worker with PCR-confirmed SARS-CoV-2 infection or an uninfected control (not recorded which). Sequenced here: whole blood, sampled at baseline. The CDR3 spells CASSLFSGTSNPYEQYF. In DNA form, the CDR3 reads TGTGCCAGCAGTTTATTCTCCGGGACTAGCAACCCCTACGAGCAGTACTTC.